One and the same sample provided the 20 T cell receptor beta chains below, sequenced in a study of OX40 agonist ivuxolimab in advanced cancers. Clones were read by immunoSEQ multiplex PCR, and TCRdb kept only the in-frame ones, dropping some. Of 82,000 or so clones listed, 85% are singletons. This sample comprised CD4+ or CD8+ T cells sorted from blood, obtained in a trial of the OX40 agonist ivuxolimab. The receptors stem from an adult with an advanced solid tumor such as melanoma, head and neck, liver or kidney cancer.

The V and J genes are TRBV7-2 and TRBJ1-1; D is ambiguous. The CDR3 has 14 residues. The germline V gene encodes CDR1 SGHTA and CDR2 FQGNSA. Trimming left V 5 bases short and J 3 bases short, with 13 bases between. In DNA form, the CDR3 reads TGTGCCAGCAGCCGGATTCCAGGAGACACTGAAGCTTTCTTT. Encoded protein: CASSRIPGDTEAFF.

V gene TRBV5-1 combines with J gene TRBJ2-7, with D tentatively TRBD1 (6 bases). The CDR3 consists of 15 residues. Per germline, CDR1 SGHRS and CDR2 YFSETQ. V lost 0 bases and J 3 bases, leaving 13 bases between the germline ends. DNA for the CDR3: TGCGCCAGCAGCTTGGCACGACAGGTGGACTACGAGCAGTACTTC. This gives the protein CASSLARQVDYEQYF.

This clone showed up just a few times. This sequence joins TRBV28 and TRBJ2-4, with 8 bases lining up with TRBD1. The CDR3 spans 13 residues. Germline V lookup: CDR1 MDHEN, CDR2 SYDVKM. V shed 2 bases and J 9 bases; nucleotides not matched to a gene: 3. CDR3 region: CASSLVTGGIQYF. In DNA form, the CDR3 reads TGTGCCAGCAGTTTAGTCACAGGGGGCATTCAGTACTTC. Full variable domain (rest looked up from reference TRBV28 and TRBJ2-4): DVKVTQSSRYLVKRTGEKVFLECVQDMDHENMFWYRQDPGLGLRLIYFSYDVKMKEKGDIPEGYSVSREKKERFSLILESASTNQTSMYLCASSLVTGGIQYFGAGTRLSVL.

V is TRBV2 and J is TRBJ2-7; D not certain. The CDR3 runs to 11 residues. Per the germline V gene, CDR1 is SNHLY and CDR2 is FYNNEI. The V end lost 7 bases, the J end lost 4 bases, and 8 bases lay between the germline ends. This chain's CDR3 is CASKGTYEQYF. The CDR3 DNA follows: TGTGCCAGCAAGGGCACTTACGAGCAGTACTTC.

CDR3 region: CASSLETDRNVYGYTF. Written as DNA, the CDR3 is TGCGCCAGCAGCTTGGAGACCGACCGAAACGTCTATGGCTACACCTTC. The J gene is TRBJ1-2, the V gene TRBV5-1; D is uncertain. The CDR3 consists of 16 residues. The germline V gene has CDR1 SGHRS and CDR2 YFSETQ. V lost 0 bases, J lost 4 bases, and 16 bases lay in between.

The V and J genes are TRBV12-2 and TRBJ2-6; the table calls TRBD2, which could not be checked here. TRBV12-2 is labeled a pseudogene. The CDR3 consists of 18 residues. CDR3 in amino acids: CASRLQRPKKTGANVLTF. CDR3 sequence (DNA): TGTGCAAGTCGCTTACAGCGCCCAAAAAAAACTGGGGCCAACGTCCTGACTTTC.

In DNA, the CDR3 is TGCGCCAGCATCCCCCACGACAGGGGGAGCACAGATACGCAGTATTTT. Amino acids: CASIPHDRGSTDTQYF. The chain couples TRBV23-1 to TRBJ2-3; 9 bases match TRBD1. TRBV23-1 is an ORF, and what it does is uncertain. This CDR3 region has 16 residues. V shed 7 bases and J 0 bases; nucleotides not matched to a gene: 8.

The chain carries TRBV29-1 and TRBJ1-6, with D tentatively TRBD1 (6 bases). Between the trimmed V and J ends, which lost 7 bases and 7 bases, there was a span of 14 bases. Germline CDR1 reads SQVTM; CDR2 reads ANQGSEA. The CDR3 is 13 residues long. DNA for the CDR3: TGCAGCGCCAAGGGGGAGATAAATTCACCCCTCCACTTT. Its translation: CSAKGEINSPLHF.

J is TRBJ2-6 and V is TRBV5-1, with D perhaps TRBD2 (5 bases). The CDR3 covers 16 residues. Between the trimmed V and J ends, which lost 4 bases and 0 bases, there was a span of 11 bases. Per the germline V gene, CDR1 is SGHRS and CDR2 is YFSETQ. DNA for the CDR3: TGCGCCAGCAGCAACGGACGGGACTCTGGGGCCAACGTCCTGACTTTC. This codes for CASSNGRDSGANVLTF.

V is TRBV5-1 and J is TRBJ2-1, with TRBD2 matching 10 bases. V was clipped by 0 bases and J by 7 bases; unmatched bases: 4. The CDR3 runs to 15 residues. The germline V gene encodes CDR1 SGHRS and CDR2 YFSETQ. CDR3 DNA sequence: TGCGCCAGCAGCTTGGGGGTACTAGCGGGAAATGAGCAGTTCTTC. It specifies CASSLGVLAGNEQFF.

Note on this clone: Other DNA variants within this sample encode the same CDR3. The CDR3 here is CSVVPGDTEAFF. The CDR3 DNA reads as TGCAGCGTTGTCCCCGGGGACACTGAAGCTTTCTTT. This chain uses TRBV29-1 with TRBJ1-1, with D unclear. This CDR3 has 12 amino acids. Trimming took 4 bases from V and 3 from J, leaving 9 bases between them. Germline V gene data show CDR1 as SQVTM and CDR2 as ANQGSEA.

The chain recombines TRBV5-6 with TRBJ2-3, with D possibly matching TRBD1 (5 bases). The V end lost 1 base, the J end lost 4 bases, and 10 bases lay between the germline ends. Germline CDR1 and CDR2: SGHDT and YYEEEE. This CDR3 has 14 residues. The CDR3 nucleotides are TGTGCCAGCAGCTTGCCAGGGTCACCAGATACGCAGTATTTT. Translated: CASSLPGSPDTQYF.

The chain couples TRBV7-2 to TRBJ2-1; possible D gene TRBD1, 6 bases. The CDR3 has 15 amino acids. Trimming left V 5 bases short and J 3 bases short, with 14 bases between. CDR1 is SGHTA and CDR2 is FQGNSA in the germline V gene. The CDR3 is CASSPTGRGYNEQFF. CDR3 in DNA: TGTGCCAGCAGCCCAACGGGCAGGGGCTACAATGAGCAGTTCTTC.

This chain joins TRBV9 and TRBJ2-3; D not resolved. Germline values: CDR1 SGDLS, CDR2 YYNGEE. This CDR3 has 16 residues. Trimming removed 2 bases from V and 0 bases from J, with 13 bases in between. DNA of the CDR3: TGTGCCAGCAGCGTTTCCGGTGACCCTAGCACAGATACGCAGTATTTT. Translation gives CASSVSGDPSTDTQYF. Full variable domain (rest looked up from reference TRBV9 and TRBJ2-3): DSGVTQTPKHLITATGQRVTLRCSPRSGDLSVYWYQQSLDQGLQFLIQYYNGEERAKGNILERFSAQQFPDLHSELNLSSLELGDSALYFCASSVSGDPSTDTQYFGPGTRLTVL.

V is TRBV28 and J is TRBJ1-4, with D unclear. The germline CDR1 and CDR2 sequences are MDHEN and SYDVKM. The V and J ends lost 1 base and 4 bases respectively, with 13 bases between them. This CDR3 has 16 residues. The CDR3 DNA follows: TGTGCCAGCAGTTTATCCAGAGCAGGAAATAATGAAAAACTGTTTTTT. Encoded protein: CASSLSRAGNNEKLFF. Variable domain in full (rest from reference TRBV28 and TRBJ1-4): DVKVTQSSRYLVKRTGEKVFLECVQDMDHENMFWYRQDPGLGLRLIYFSYDVKMKEKGDIPEGYSVSREKKERFSLILESASTNQTSMYLCASSLSRAGNNEKLFFGSGTQLSVL.

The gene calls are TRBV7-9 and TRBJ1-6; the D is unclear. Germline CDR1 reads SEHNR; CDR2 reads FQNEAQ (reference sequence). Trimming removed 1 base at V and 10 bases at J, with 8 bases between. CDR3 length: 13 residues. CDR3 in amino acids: CASSLGGRSPLHF. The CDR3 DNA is TGTGCCAGCAGCTTAGGAGGCAGGTCACCCCTCCACTTT.

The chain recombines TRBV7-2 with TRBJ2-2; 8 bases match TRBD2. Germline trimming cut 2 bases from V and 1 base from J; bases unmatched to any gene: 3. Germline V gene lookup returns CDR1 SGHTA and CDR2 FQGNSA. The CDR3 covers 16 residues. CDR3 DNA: TGTGCCAGCAGCTTAACGGGGGGGTGGAACACCGGGGAGCTGTTTTTT. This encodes CASSLTGGWNTGELFF.

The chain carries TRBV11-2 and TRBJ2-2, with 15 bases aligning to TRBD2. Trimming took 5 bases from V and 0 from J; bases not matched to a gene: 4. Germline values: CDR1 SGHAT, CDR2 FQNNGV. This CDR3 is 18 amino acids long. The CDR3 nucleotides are TGTGCCAGCAGCATCGGGACTAGCGGGGGGCCGAACACCGGGGAGCTGTTTTTT. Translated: CASSIGTSGGPNTGELFF.

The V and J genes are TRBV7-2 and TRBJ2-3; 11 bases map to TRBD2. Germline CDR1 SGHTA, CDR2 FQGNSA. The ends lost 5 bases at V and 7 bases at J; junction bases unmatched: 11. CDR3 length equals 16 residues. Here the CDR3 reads CASSQEGSGGAHTQYF. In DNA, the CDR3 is TGTGCCAGCAGCCAAGAGGGTAGCGGGGGGGCACATACGCAGTATTTT.

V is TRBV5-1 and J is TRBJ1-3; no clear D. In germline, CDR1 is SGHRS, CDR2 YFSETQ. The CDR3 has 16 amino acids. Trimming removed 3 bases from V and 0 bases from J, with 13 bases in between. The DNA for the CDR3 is TGCGCCAGCAGCTATACGGGCCTTAGCTCTGGAAACACCATATATTTT. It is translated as CASSYTGLSSGNTIYF.